The 20 T cell receptor beta chains below come from one sample, sequenced in a study of naive and memory T cell subsets. No antigen has been identified for these receptors. Two oligonucleotides, mixed equimolar, formed the beta constant-region primer covering TRBC1 and TRBC2. The ligated cDNA underwent four PCR rounds using SP2 and nested alpha and beta constant-region primers. TCRdb re-analysed the UMI-ligation and nested PCR reads in MiXCR, keeping a single row per CDR3 protein. This table has roughly 99,000 distinct CDR3 sequences, approximately 11% appearing once. Study-level points and caveats: Especially in CD8 cells, naive repertoires contained a few larger clonotypes, possibly CD45RA-re-expressing memory cells.

Sequenced material: naive CD4+ T cells from blood. These TCRs come from a human donor in good health.

This clonotype was found a few times. The chain employs TRBV3-1 and TRBJ2-7; 7 positions agree with TRBD1. The germline CDR1 and CDR2 sequences are LGHDT and YNNKEL (reference sequence). V was pared by 1 base and J by 7 bases, with 7 bases of the junction left unmatched. There are 14 residues in the CDR3. CDR3 residues: CASSQAGGRGEQYF. The DNA for the CDR3 is TGTGCCAGCAGCCAAGCAGGGGGTCGCGGGGAGCAGTACTTC.

At least ten counts were recorded for this clonotype. The chain has TRBV11-3 and TRBJ2-1; 12 positions match TRBD2. Trimming removed 5 bases from V and 4 bases from J; junction bases left unmatched: 3. The CDR3 runs 15 residues. Germline CDR1 reads SGHNT; CDR2 reads YENEEA. The CDR3 is CASSVLAGGYNEQFF. Written as DNA, the CDR3 is TGTGCCAGCAGCGTACTAGCGGGAGGATACAATGAGCAGTTCTTC.

Turning to this clonotype: It may be a read error: a sequence one base away is much more abundant. The genes are TRBV28 and TRBJ2-5, with 7 bases fitting TRBD1. The V gene's germline CDR1 is MDHEN and CDR2 SYDVKM. V gave up 10 bases and J gave up 2 bases; unmatched junction bases: 13. The CDR3 loop spans 15 amino acids. The CDR3 sequence: CANSRQGPIQETQYF. The CDR3, as DNA: TGTGCCAACAGCCGACAGGGACCTATACAAGAGACCCAGTACTTC.

There are a few counts of this clonotype. This chain joins TRBV20-1 and TRBJ1-2, with 7 bases lining up with TRBD1. The trim removed 8 bases at V and 1 base at J, leaving 16 bases unmatched. Germline CDR1 and CDR2: DFQATT and SNEGSKA (reference sequence). There are 16 residues in the CDR3. CDR3 in amino acids: CSTRYRQGGGNYGYTF. CDR3 DNA: TGCAGTACGCGCTACAGACAGGGCGGAGGTAACTATGGCTACACCTTC.

The chain is built from TRBV28 and TRBJ2-1; D not resolved. Looked up from germline, CDR1 is MDHEN and CDR2 is SYDVKM. CDR3 length equals 14 residues. V lost 3 bases and J lost 0, with 6 bases in between. The CDR3 protein is CASSFGLSYNEQFF. In DNA form, the CDR3 reads TGTGCCAGCAGTTTCGGGCTCTCCTACAATGAGCAGTTCTTC.

V usage is TRBV7-2 and J usage is TRBJ1-6; TRBD1 aligns across 9 bases. V was clipped by 6 bases and J by 9 bases; unmatched bases: 9. Germline V gene data show CDR1 as SGHTA and CDR2 as FQGNSA. The CDR3 runs 15 residues. The CDR3 loop reads CASRLTGGEGSPLHF. As DNA, the CDR3 is TGTGCCAGCAGACTTACAGGGGGCGAAGGTTCACCCCTCCACTTT.

The sample holds a few counts of this clonotype. This chain joins TRBV2 and TRBJ1-5; TRBD1 agrees at 10 bases. The germline V gene has CDR1 SNHLY and CDR2 FYNNEI. The junction had 6 bases not matched to a gene; V was cut back by 6 bases and J by 7 bases. There are 14 residues in the CDR3. In DNA, the CDR3 is TGTGCCAGCAGGAAGGGACAGGGGAGCCAGCCCCAGCATTTT. This encodes CASRKGQGSQPQHF.

This clonotype was detected a few times. The chain carries TRBV28 and TRBJ1-1; D remains ambiguous. Germline V lookup: CDR1 MDHEN, CDR2 SYDVKM. The V end lost 7 bases, the J end lost 5 bases, and 11 bases lay between the germline ends. This CDR3 is 12 amino acids long. The chain's CDR3 is CASMRERTEAFF. The CDR3 nucleotides are TGTGCCAGCATGAGGGAGAGGACTGAAGCTTTCTTT.

V and J are TRBV7-2 and TRBJ1-1; maybe TRBD1 (5 bases). Germline V CDR1 and CDR2: SGHTA, FQGNSA. The CDR3 consists of 13 residues. Trimming stripped 5 bases from V and 10 bases from J, with 17 bases between. The CDR3 here is CASSPGTRDGAFF. CDR3 DNA sequence: TGTGCCAGCAGCCCAGGGACCAGGGACGGAGCTTTCTTT.

This clonotype was detected ten times or more. The chain couples TRBV15 to TRBJ1-1, with TRBD1 as a possible D gene (5 bases). Per the germline V gene, CDR1 is LNHNV and CDR2 is YYDKDF (reference sequence). V lost 1 base and J lost 4, with 10 bases in between. This CDR3 is 14 amino acids long. The CDR3 region is CATSRVRGGTEAFF. In DNA, the CDR3 is TGTGCCACCAGCAGAGTCCGGGGGGGCACTGAAGCTTTCTTT.

This clonotype was found many times. The genes are TRBV11-1 and TRBJ2-1, with D perhaps TRBD1 (7 bases). V was shortened by 5 bases and J by 5 bases, with 13 bases between the two germline ends. Germline CDR1 is SGHAT and CDR2 is FQDESV (reference sequence). The CDR3 length is 14 residues. The DNA of the CDR3 is TGTGCCAGCAGCGCGGACAGGAGGGACAATGAGCAGTTCTTC. Protein sequence: CASSADRRDNEQFF.

Ten or more counts support this clonotype. The CDR3 sequence is CASSRDSVSGANVLTHVLTF. CDR3 DNA sequence: TGTGCCAGCAGCCGGGACAGCGTTTCTGGGGCCAACGTCCTGACTCATGTCCTGACTTTC. The chain couples TRBV6-1 to TRBJ2-6; 7 positions agree with TRBD1. Germline assignment: CDR1 MNHNS and CDR2 SASEGT. V shed 6 bases and J 13 bases; nucleotides not matched to a gene: 30. The CDR3 spans 20 residues.

This sequence joins TRBV7-6 and TRBJ2-2; D remains unclear. Germline V gene data show CDR1 as SGHVS and CDR2 as FNYEAQ. CDR3 length equals 15 residues. V gave up 5 bases and J gave up 1 base, with 11 bases separating them. The CDR3 DNA follows: TGTGCCAGCAGCCGGAGTACAATGAACACCGGGGAGCTGTTTTTT. Translated: CASSRSTMNTGELFF.

This clonotype was picked up many times. The chain carries TRBV27 and TRBJ2-3, with TRBD1 as a possible D gene (6 bases). Germline lookup yields CDR1 MNHEY and CDR2 SMNVEV (reference sequence). Trimming shortened V by 6 bases and J by 6 bases, and 22 bases separated the two germline ends. There are 16 residues in the CDR3. This chain's CDR3 is CASRHPTGTLGDTQYF. The CDR3 coding sequence is TGTGCCAGCAGACATCCAACAGGGACATTAGGGGATACGCAGTATTTT.

This clonotype was detected ten times or more. This chain joins TRBV20-1 and TRBJ1-2; 7 bases agree with TRBD1. V was clipped by 6 bases and J by 2 bases; unmatched bases: 6. There are 13 residues in the CDR3. Looked up from germline, CDR1 is DFQATT and CDR2 is SNEGSKA (reference sequence). Here the CDR3 DNA reads TGCAGTGCACCCAGGGGGGGCAACTATGGCTACACCTTC. Translated: CSAPRGGNYGYTF.

The chain couples TRBV5-4 to TRBJ2-3; TRBD2 might be the D (6 bases). There are 17 residues in the CDR3. The V gene's germline CDR1 is SGHNT and CDR2 YYREEE (reference sequence). Trimming pared 5 bases from V and 7 bases from J, leaving 26 bases between. The CDR3 DNA is TGTGCCAGCAGTCAACCCCCCCGGGGCTCGGCGGGGCATACGCAGTATTTT. As protein: CASSQPPRGSAGHTQYF. The full variable domain, its missing parts supplied by reference TRBV5-4 and TRBJ2-3, is ETGVTQSPTHLIKTRGQQVTLRCSSQSGHNTVSWYQQALGQGPQFIFQYYREEENGRGNFPPRFSGLQFPNYSSELNVNALELDDSALYLCASSQPPRGSAGHTQYFGPGTRLTVL.

This clonotype has a count of ten or more. The J gene is TRBJ2-7, the V gene TRBV20-1; tentative D call: TRBD1 (6 bases). The V end was cut by 3 bases, the J end by 2 bases, with 23 bases between. The CDR3 totals 17 residues. Germline CDR1 reads DFQATT; CDR2 reads SNEGSKA (reference sequence). CDR3 DNA: TGCAGTGCTAGCGTGCCGCCGCACAGGGTCCCCACCTACGAGCAGTACTTC. Encoded protein: CSASVPPHRVPTYEQYF.

This clonotype was detected only a few times. The chain couples TRBV24-1 to TRBJ2-2, with 9 nucleotides matching TRBD1. The CDR3 is made up of 14 amino acids. V shed 8 bases, J shed 9 bases, and the junction held 9 bases outside the gene matches. The V gene's germline CDR1 is KGHDR and CDR2 SFDVKD. CDR3: CATKQGARARELFF. The CDR3, as DNA: TGTGCCACCAAACAGGGGGCGCGGGCCCGGGAGCTGTTTTTT.

This clonotype was observed a handful of times. The chain is built from TRBV5-1 and TRBJ1-4, with 7 bases identical to TRBD1. This CDR3 comprises 13 residues. Germline CDR1 and CDR2: SGHRS and YFSETQ. V was clipped by 4 bases and J by 7 bases; unmatched bases: 4. The DNA of the CDR3 is TGCGCCAGCAGCATACAGGGGCCTGAAAAACTGTTTTTT. As protein: CASSIQGPEKLFF.

This clonotype was detected many times. The chain couples TRBV7-6 to TRBJ2-3; D not certain. V was shortened by 1 base and J by 11 bases, with 10 bases between the two germline ends. Germline loops: CDR1 SGHVS, CDR2 FNYEAQ. The CDR3 runs 12 residues. The CDR3 region has the DNA TGTGCCAGCAGCTTAGGGACCACGGGGCAGTATTTT. Encoded protein: CASSLGTTGQYF.